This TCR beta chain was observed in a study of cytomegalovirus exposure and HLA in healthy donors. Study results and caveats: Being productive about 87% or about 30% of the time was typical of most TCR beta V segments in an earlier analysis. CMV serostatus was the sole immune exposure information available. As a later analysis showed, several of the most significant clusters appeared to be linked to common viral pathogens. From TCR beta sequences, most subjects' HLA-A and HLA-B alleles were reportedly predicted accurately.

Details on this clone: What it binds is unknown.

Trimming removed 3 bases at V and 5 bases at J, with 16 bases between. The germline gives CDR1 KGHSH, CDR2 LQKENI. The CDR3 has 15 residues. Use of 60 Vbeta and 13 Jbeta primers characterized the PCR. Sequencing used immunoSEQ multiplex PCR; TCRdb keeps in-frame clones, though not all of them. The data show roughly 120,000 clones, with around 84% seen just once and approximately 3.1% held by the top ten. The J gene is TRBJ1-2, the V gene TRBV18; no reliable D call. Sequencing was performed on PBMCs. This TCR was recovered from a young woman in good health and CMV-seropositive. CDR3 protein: CASSPSEALWYGYTF. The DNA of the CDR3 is TGTGCCAGCTCACCCTCGGAGGCCTTATGGTATGGCTACACCTTC.